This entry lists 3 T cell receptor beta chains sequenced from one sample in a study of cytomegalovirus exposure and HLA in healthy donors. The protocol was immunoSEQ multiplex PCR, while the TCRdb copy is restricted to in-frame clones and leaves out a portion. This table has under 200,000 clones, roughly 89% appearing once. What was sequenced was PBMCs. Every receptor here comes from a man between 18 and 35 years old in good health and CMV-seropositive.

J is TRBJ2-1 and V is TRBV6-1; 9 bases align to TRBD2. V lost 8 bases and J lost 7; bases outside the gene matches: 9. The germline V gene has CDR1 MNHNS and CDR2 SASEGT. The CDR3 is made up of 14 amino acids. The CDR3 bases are TGTGCCAGCGGGGCGGGAGGGCCTCGGAATGAGCAGTTCTTC. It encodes CASGAGGPRNEQFF.

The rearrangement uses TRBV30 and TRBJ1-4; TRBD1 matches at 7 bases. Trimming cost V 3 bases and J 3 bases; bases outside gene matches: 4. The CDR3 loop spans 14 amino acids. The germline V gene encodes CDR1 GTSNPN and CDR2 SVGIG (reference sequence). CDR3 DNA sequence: TGTGCCTGGAGCCGACAGGGATCTAATGAAAAACTGTTTTTT. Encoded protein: CAWSRQGSNEKLFF.

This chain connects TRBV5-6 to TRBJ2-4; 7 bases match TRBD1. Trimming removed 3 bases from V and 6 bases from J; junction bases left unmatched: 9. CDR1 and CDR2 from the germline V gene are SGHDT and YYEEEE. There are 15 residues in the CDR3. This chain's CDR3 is CASSSIRGQVNIQYF. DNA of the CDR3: TGTGCCAGCAGCTCAATTAGGGGGCAAGTAAACATTCAGTACTTC.